Described below is a single TCR beta chain sequence and its context. The antigen is not known. Sequencing used immunoSEQ multiplex PCR; TCRdb keeps in-frame clones, though not all of them. The profile shows roughly 140,000 clones, around 86% of them singletons. The V gene's germline CDR1 is SGHNT and CDR2 YENEEA. The CDR3 is 14 amino acids. The V end lost 4 bases, the J end lost 5 bases, and 11 bases lay between the germline ends. The data belong to a study of T cell responses to AZD1222 COVID-19 vaccine. Study findings and constraints: Repertoire sampling happened only post peak T cell response. Donors were chiefly white British, with a greater number of females, and clonal diversity was perhaps underestimated. Only a handful of AZD1222 recipients tested seropositive at baseline.

Sample: peripheral blood, taken on day 0 of MenACWY control vaccination. V is TRBV11-3 and J is TRBJ2-2; D possibly matches TRBD1 or TRBD2 (5 bases each). This receptor was obtained from an adult in good health. The CDR3 DNA reads TGTGCCAGCAGCTCCGGATGGGGGACCGGGGAGCTGTTTTTT. Protein product: CASSSGWGTGELFF.